This T cell receptor (beta chain) was sequenced in a study of cytomegalovirus exposure and HLA in healthy donors. The CDR3 length is 16 residues. CDR1 is SGHDT, CDR2 YYEEEE, per germline. Trimming removed 0 bases from V and 5 bases from J; junction bases left unmatched: 10. Findings and limits, study-wide: The productive fraction for most TCR beta V segments was about 87% or about 30% in an earlier analysis. Researchers catalogued 160 or so TCR beta chains as cytomegalovirus-associated. Under in vitro conditions, three CMV-associated chains were confirmed as specific for CMV antigens. Available immune exposure information covered CMV serostatus only.

In this sample, this clone turned up a few times. Its antigen is undetermined. This PCR relied on a set of 60 Vbeta primers and 13 Jbeta primers. Method: immunoSEQ multiplex PCR; TCRdb's copy keeps in-frame clones and lacks some. The top ten hold approximately 0.78% of the sample, which has roughly 180,000 clones, approximately 80% seen once. The sample taken for sequencing was PBMCs. This chain connects TRBV5-6 to TRBJ1-2, with 7 bases aligning to TRBD1. This TCR was sampled from a woman in her late teens or twenties in good health and CMV-seronegative. For the CDR3, the DNA is TGTGCCAGCAGCTTGGTAGTGCACAGGGGCAAATATGGCTACACCTTC. This sequence encodes CASSLVVHRGKYGYTF.